These 11 T cell receptor beta chains were sequenced from one sample in a study of read filtering for tumor transcriptome and immune sequencing. Molecular barcoded adaptors covering alpha/delta and beta/gamma chains were used on approximately 400 ng RNA. A single record per CDR3 protein comes from TCRdb applying MiXCR to the reads. The repertoire has 40,000 to 55,000 distinct CDR3 sequences, around 19% of them found once; the top ten carry 15%. The source material was a population of CD138-negative cells sorted from bone marrow. The receptors were gathered from a donor aged 40 or older with multiple myeloma.

On this clonotype: A much larger clone differs by one base, so this may be a read error. The chain recombines TRBV29-1 with TRBJ1-5; D is possibly TRBD1 (5 bases). Germline V gene lookup returns CDR1 SQVTM and CDR2 ANQGSEA. This CDR3 is built from 13 residues. Trimming left V 7 bases short and J 5 bases short, with 15 bases between. The CDR3 is CSAEGQPHQPQHF. CDR3 DNA sequence: TGCAGCGCTGAGGGGCAGCCCCATCAGCCCCAGCATTTT. Full variable domain (rest looked up from reference TRBV29-1 and TRBJ1-5): SAVISQKPSRDICQRGTSLTIQCQVDSQVTMMFWYRQQPGQSLTLIATANQGSEATYESGFVIDKFPISRPNLTFSTLTVSNMSPEDSSIYLCSAEGQPHQPQHFGDGTRLSIL.

In this sample, this clonotype turned up many times. The chain combines TRBV7-8 with TRBJ1-5; D is unresolved. V was clipped by 1 base and J by 4 bases, with 5 bases between them. The CDR3 is 13 amino acids. Germline CDR1 reads SGHVS; CDR2 reads FQNEAQ. The CDR3 spells CASSLVTNQPQHF. The CDR3 bases are TGTGCCAGCAGCTTAGTGACTAATCAGCCCCAGCATTTT. Variable domain in full (rest from reference TRBV7-8 and TRBJ1-5): GAGVSQSPRYKVAKRGQDVALRCDPISGHVSLFWYQQALGQGPEFLTYFQNEAQLDKSGLPSDRFFAERPEGSVSTLKIQRTQQEDSAVYLCASSLVTNQPQHFGDGTRLSIL.

The table lists this clonotype with a few counts. A much larger clone lies a single base off, so this may be a read error. The rearrangement joins TRBV7-8 to TRBJ2-7; D is possibly TRBD1 (5 bases). This CDR3 has 14 residues. V dropped 3 bases and J dropped 3 bases, with 12 bases sitting between them. The V gene's germline CDR1 is SGHVS and CDR2 FQNEAQ. CDR3 protein: CASSFVGASYEQYF. CDR3 bases: TGTGCCAGCAGCTTTGTAGGGGCAAGCTACGAGCAGTACTTC.

The CDR3 DNA follows: TGTGCCAGCAGGAGGCCCGGGACAGCTATGGCTGAAGCTTTCTTT. This gives the protein CASRRPGTAMAEAFF. The chain joins TRBV6-5 to TRBJ1-1; 7 bases fit TRBD1. There are 15 residues in the CDR3. V was clipped by 6 bases and J by 6 bases; unmatched bases: 13. Germline V gene sequence: CDR1 MNHEY, CDR2 SVGAGI.

This clonotype showed up many times. The V and J genes are TRBV5-1 and TRBJ2-7, with 7 bases lining up with TRBD1. The length of the CDR3 is 15 residues. Trimming removed 0 bases from V and 5 bases from J; junction bases left unmatched: 8. Germline CDR1 SGHRS, CDR2 YFSETQ. The CDR3 sequence is CASSLVGLGGHEQYF. In DNA, the CDR3 is TGCGCCAGCAGCTTGGTGGGTCTAGGGGGCCACGAGCAGTACTTC.

This clonotype was counted many times. This chain links TRBV12-3 or TRBV12-4 with TRBJ2-5; 9 bases fit TRBD1. J gave up 4 bases and V 5 bases, and 5 bases lay outside the gene matches. This CDR3 is 14 amino acids long. For the CDR3, the DNA is TGTGCCAGCAGTGGGGACAGGGAGCGAGAGACCCAGTACTTC. Residues: CASSGDRERETQYF.

On this clonotype itself: At one of its ends the junction is not consistent with the germline gene, which may arise from a read error. The chain employs TRBV20-1 and TRBJ2-7; D could derive from TRBD1 or TRBD2 (6 bases each). This CDR3 contains 10 residues. The germline V gene encodes CDR1 DFQATT and CDR2 SNEGSKA (reference sequence). The CDR3 DNA reads as TGCAGTGCGTTCGGGGGCGCGCAGTGCTTC. It is translated as CSAFGGAQCF.

This clonotype was counted many times. The V gene is TRBV7-9, the J gene TRBJ1-1; weak D call: TRBD1 (5 bases). V lost 1 base and J 6 bases, leaving 12 bases between the germline ends. CDR3 size: 14 residues. The V gene's germline CDR1 is SEHNR and CDR2 FQNEAQ (reference sequence). CDR3 sequence reads: CASSLEGAVPEAFF. As DNA, the CDR3 is TGTGCCAGCAGCTTAGAAGGGGCCGTCCCTGAAGCTTTCTTT. Full variable domain (remainder filled in from reference TRBV7-9 and TRBJ1-1): DTGVSQNPRHKITKRGQNVTFRCDPISEHNRLYWYRQTLGQGPEFLTYFQNEAQLEKSRLLSDRFSAERPKGSFSTLEIQRTEQGDSAMYLCASSLEGAVPEAFFGQGTRLTVV.

This clonotype has ten or more counts. This chain's CDR3 is CASSQGLAIYNEQFF. The CDR3 coding sequence is TGCGCCAGCAGCCAAGGCCTAGCAATTTACAATGAGCAGTTCTTC. The chain couples TRBV4-1 to TRBJ2-1; maybe TRBD2 (5 bases). V lost 1 base and J lost 4, with 11 bases in between. Germline CDR1 reads MGHRA; CDR2 reads YSYEKL. This CDR3 contains 15 residues.

This clonotype appeared many times. CDR3 DNA sequence: TGTGCCAGCATTGGGCCCTATGGCTACACCTTC. The encoded protein is CASIGPYGYTF. This chain connects TRBV6-2 or TRBV6-3 to TRBJ1-2; D remains unclear. Trimming left V 7 bases short and J 4 bases short, with 7 bases between. Germline CDR1 reads MNHEY; CDR2 reads SVGEGT. This CDR3 is 11 amino acids long.

Comments on this clonotype: A far larger clone is just one base off, so this is likely a read error. V is TRBV6-6 and J is TRBJ2-1; D call uncertain. The germline V gene has CDR1 MNHNY and CDR2 SVGAGI (reference sequence). The CDR3 covers 13 residues. This CDR3 reads CASGVASYNEQSF. CDR3 DNA sequence: TGTGCCAGCGGGGTAGCTTCCTACAATGAGCAGTCCTTC.